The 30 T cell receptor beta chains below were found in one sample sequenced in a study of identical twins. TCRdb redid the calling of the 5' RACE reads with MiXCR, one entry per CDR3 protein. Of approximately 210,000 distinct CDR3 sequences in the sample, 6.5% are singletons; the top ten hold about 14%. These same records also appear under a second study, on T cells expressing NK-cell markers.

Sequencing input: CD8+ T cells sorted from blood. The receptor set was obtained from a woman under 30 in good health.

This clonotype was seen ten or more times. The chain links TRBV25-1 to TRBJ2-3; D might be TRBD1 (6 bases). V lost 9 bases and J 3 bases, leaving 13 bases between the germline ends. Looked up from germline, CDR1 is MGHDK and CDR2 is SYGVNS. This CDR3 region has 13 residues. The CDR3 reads CASSTGATDTQYF. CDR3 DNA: TGTGCCAGTTCGACAGGAGCTACAGATACGCAGTATTTT. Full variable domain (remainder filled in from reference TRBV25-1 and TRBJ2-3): EADIYQTPRYLVIGTGKKITLECSQTMGHDKMYWYQQDPGMELHLIHYSYGVNSTEKGDLSSESTVSRIRTEHFPLTLESARPSHTSQYLCASSTGATDTQYFGPGTRLTVL.

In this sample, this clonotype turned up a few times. The CDR3 sequence is CASSSRGTGGTEAFF. The CDR3 region has the DNA TGTGCCAGCAGCTCAAGAGGAACAGGGGGCACTGAAGCTTTCTTT. The chain links TRBV7-9 to TRBJ1-1, with 8 positions matching TRBD1. The germline CDR1 and CDR2 sequences are SEHNR and FQNEAQ (reference sequence). The V and J ends lost 4 bases and 4 bases, in that order; junction bases with no gene match: 8. CDR3 length: 15 residues.

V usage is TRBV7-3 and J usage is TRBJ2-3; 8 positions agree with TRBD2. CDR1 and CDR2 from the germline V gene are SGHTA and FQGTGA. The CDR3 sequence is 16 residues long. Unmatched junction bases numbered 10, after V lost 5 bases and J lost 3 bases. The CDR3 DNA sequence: TGTGCCAGCAGCGAGACTATCGGGGGGGTGACAGATACGCAGTATTTT. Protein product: CASSETIGGVTDTQYF.

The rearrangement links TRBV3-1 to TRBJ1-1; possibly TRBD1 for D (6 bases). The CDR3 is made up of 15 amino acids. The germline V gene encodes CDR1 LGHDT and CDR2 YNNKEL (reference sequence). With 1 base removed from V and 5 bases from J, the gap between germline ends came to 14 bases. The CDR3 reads CASSQGTGRGTEAFF. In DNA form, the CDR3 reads TGTGCCAGCAGCCAAGGAACAGGGCGAGGAACTGAAGCTTTCTTT. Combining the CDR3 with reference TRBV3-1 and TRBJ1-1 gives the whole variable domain DTAVSQTPKYLVTQMGNDKSIKCEQNLGHDTMYWYKQDSKKFLKIMFSYNNKELIINETVPNRFSPKSPDKAHLNLHINSLELGDSAVYFCASSQGTGRGTEAFFGQGTRLTVV.

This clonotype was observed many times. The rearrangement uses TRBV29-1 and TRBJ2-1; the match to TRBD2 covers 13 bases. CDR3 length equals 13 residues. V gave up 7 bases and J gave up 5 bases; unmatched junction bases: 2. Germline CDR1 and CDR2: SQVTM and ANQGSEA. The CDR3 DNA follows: TGCAGCGCAGGGACTAGCGGGAACAATGAGCAGTTCTTC. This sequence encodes CSAGTSGNNEQFF.

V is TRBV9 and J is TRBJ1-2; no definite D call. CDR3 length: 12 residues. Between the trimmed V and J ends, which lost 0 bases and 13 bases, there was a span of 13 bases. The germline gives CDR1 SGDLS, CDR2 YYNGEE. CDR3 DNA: TGTGCCAGCAGCGTAGGGGCCAAAGGACTCACCTTC. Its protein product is CASSVGAKGLTF.

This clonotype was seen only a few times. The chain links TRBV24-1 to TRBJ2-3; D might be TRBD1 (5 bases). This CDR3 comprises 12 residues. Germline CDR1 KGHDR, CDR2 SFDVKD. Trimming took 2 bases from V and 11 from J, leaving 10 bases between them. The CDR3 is CATSDSNRRQYF. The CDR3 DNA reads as TGTGCCACCAGTGATTCTAACAGGCGGCAGTATTTT.

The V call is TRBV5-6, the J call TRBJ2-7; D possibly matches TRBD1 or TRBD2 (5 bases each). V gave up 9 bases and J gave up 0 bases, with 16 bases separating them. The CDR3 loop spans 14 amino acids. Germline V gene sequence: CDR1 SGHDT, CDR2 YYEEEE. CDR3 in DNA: TGTGCCATCACCTCCGGGGCCCGCTCCTACGAGCAGTACTTC. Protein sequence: CAITSGARSYEQYF.

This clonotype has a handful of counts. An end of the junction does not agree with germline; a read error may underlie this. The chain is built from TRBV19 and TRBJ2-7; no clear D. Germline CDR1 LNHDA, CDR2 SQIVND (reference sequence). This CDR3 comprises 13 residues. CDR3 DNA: TGTGCCAGTAGTCTAGACATTTGGAACGAGCAGTACTTC. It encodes CASSLDIWNEQYF.

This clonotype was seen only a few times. CDR3 amino acids: CASSLGLAREQYF. The CDR3 bases are TGTGCCAGCAGCTTGGGACTAGCCCGCGAGCAGTACTTC. The chain links TRBV7-9 to TRBJ2-7; 9 nucleotides agree with TRBD2. Germline CDR1 and CDR2: SEHNR and FQNEAQ (reference sequence). J gave up 6 bases and V 3 bases, and 3 bases lay outside the gene matches. The CDR3 length is 13 residues.

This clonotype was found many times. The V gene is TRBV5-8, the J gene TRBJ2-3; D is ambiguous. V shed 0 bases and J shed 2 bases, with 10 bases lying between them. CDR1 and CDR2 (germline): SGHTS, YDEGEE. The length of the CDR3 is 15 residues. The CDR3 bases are TGTGCCAGCAGCTTGGGAACACTTGTCACAGATACGCAGTATTTT. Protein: CASSLGTLVTDTQYF.

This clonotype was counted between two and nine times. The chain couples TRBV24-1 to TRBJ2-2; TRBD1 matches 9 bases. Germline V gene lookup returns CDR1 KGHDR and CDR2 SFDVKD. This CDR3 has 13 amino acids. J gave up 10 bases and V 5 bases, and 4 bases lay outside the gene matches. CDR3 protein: CATSVTGGLELFF. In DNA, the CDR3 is TGTGCCACCAGTGTCACAGGGGGCCTGGAGCTGTTTTTT.

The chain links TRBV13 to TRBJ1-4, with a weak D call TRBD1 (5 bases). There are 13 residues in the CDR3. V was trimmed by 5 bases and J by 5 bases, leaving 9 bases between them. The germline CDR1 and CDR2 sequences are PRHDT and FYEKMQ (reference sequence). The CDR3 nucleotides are TGTGCCAGCAGCCTCCGGGGGAATGAAAAACTGTTTTTT. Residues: CASSLRGNEKLFF.

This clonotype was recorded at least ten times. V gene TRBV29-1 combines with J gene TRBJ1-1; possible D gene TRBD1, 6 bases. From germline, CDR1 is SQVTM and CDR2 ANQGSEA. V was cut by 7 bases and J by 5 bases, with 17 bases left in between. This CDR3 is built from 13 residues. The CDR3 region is CSAGGRGDTEAFF. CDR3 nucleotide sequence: TGCAGCGCCGGTGGCAGGGGTGATACTGAAGCTTTCTTT.

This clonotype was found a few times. DNA for the CDR3: TGTGCCAGCAGTTTGACAGGGGTTCAGCCCCAGCATTTT. Translated: CASSLTGVQPQHF. The chain has TRBV27 and TRBJ1-5, with 8 bases aligning to TRBD1. J was trimmed by 6 bases and V by 3 bases; bases with no gene match: 1. The CDR3 extends over 13 amino acids. Germline assignment: CDR1 MNHEY and CDR2 SMNVEV (reference sequence).

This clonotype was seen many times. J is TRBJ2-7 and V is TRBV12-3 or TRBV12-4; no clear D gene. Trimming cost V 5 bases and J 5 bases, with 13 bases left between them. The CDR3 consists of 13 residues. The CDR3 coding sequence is TGTGCCAGCAGTCTCGAGTATTCCCACGAGCAGTACTTC. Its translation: CASSLEYSHEQYF.

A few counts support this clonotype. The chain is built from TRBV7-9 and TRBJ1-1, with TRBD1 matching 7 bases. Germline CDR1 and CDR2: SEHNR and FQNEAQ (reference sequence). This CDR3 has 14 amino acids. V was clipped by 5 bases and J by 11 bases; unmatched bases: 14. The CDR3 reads CASSLPTGPRSAFF. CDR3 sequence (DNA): TGTGCCAGCAGCCTTCCGACAGGGCCCCGCAGTGCTTTCTTT.

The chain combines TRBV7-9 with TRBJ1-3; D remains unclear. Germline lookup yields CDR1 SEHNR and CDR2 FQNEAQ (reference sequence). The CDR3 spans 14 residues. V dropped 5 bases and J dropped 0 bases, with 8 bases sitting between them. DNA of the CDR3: TGTGCCAGCAGCCCAATCAACTCTGGAAACACCATATATTTT. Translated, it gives CASSPINSGNTIYF.

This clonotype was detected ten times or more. CDR3 bases: TGTGCCAGCAGCCACCGGTGGCCCGGGGAGCTGTTTTTT. The encoded protein is CASSHRWPGELFF. V usage is TRBV14 and J usage is TRBJ2-2; D not resolved. The CDR3 covers 13 residues. The germline CDR1 and CDR2 sequences are SGHDN and FVKESK. Trimming left V 3 bases short and J 6 bases short, with 8 bases between.

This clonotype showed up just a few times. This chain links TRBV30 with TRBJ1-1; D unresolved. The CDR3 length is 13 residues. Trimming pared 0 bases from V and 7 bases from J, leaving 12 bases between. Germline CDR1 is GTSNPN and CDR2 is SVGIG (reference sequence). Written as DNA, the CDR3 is TGTGCCTGGAGTGTATACAACCGGGATGAAGCTTTCTTT. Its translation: CAWSVYNRDEAFF.

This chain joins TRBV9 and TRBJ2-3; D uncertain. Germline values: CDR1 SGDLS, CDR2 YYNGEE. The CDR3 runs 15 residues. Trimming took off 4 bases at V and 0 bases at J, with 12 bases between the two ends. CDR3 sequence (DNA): TGTGCCAGCAGCCCAAGGACCCTTAGCACAGATACGCAGTATTTT. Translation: CASSPRTLSTDTQYF.

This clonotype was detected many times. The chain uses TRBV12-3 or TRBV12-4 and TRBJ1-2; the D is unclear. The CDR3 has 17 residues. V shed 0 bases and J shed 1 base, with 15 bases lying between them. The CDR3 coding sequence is TGTGCCAGCAGTTTAGCGCTAACGGGCGGAAATAACTATGGCTACACCTTC. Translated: CASSLALTGGNNYGYTF.

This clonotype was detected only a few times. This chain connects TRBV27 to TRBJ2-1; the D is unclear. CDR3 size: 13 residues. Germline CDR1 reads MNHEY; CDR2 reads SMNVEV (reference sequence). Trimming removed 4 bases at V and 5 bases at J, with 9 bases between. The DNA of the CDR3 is TGTGCCAGCAGTTACTACACGAACAATGAGCAGTTCTTC. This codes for CASSYYTNNEQFF.

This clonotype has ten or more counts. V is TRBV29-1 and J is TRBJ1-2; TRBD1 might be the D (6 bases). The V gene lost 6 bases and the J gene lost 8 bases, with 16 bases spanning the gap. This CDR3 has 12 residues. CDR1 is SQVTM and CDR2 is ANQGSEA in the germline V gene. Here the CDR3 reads CSVPGAGEGYTF. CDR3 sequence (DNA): TGCAGCGTCCCTGGGGCAGGGGAAGGCTACACCTTC.

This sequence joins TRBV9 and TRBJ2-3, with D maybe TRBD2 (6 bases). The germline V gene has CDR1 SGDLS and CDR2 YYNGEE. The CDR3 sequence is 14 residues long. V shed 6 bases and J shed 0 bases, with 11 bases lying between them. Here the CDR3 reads CASTAGTSTDTQYF. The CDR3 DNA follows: TGTGCCAGCACGGCGGGAACTAGCACAGATACGCAGTATTTT. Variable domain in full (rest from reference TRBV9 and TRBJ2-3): DSGVTQTPKHLITATGQRVTLRCSPRSGDLSVYWYQQSLDQGLQFLIQYYNGEERAKGNILERFSAQQFPDLHSELNLSSLELGDSALYFCASTAGTSTDTQYFGPGTRLTVL.

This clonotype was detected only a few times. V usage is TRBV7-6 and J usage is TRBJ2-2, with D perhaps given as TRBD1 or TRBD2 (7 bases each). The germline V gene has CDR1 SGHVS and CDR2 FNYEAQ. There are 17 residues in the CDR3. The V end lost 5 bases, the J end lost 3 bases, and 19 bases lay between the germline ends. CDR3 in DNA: TGTGCCAGCAGCACCCCTAGCGGAGGGGGCCACACCGGGGAGCTGTTTTTT. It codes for CASSTPSGGGHTGELFF.

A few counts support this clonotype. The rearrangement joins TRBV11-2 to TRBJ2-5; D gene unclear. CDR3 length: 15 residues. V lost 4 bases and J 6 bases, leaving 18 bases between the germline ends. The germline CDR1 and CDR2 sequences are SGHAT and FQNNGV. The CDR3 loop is CASSSHTATVKTQYF. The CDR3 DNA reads TGTGCCAGCAGCTCGCATACCGCAACCGTAAAGACCCAGTACTTC. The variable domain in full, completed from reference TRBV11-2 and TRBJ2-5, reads EAGVAQSPRYKIIEKRQSVAFWCNPISGHATLYWYQQILGQGPKLLIQFQNNGVVDDSQLPKDRFSAERLKGVDSTLKIQPAKLEDSAVYLCASSSHTATVKTQYFGPGTRLLVL.

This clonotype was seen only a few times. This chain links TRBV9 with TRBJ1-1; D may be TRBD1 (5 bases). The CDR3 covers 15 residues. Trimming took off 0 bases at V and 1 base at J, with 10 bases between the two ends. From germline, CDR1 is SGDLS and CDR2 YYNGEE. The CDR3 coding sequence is TGTGCCAGCAGCGTAGCCAGGGTGGGGAACACTGAAGCTTTCTTT. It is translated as CASSVARVGNTEAFF.

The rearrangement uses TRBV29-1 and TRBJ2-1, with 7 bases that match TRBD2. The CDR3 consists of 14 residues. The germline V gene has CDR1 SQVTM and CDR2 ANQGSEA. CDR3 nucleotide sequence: TGCACCTCCATATCGGGACTACATCCAGGCGAGCAGTTCTTC. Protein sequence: CTSISGLHPGEQFF.

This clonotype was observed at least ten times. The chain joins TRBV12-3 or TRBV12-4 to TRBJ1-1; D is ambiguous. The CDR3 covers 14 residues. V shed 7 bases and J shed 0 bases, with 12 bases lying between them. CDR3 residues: CASTRGNMNTEAFF. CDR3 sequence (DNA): TGTGCCAGCACCCGAGGGAACATGAACACTGAAGCTTTCTTT.